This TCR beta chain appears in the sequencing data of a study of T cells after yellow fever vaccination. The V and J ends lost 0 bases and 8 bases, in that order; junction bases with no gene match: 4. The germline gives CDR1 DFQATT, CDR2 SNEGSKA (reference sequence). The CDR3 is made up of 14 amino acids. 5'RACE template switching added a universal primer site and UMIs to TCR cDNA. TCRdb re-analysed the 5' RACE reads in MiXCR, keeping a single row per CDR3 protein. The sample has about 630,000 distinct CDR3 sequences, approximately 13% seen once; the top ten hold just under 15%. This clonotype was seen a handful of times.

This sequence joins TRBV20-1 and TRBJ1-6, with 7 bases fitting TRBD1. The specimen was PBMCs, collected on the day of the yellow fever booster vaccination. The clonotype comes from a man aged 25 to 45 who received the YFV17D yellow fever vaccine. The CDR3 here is CSARDRDSDSPLHF. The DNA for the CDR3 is TGCAGTGCTAGAGATCGGGACAGCGATTCACCCCTCCACTTT.